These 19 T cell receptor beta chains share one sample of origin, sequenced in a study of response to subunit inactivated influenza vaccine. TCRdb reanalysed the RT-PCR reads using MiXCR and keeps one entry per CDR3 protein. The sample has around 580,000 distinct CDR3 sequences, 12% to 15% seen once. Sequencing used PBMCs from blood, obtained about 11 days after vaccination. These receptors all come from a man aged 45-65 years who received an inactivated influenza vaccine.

Here the CDR3 reads CATSAGLPETQYF. CDR3 nucleotides: TGTGCCACCAGTGCGGGACTTCCAGAGACCCAGTACTTC. The V gene is TRBV24-1, the J gene TRBJ2-5; D might be TRBD2 (6 bases). Germline CDR1 is KGHDR and CDR2 is SFDVKD. This CDR3 has 13 residues. V gave up 5 bases and J gave up 4 bases, with 10 bases separating them.

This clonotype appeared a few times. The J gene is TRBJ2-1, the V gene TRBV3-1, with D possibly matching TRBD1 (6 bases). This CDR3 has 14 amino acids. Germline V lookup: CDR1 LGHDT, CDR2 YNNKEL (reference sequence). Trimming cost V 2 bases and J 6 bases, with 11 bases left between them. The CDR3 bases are TGTGCCAGCAGCCAAATGGACAGAGGCAATGAGCAGTTCTTC. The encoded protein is CASSQMDRGNEQFF.

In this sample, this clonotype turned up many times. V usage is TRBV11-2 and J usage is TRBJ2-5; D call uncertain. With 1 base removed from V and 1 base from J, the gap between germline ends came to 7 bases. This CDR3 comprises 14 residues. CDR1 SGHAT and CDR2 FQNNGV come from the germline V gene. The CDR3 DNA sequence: TGTGCCAGCAGCTTAGGGGCCAGCCAAGAGACCCAGTACTTC. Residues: CASSLGASQETQYF. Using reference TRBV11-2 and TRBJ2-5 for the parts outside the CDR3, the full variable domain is EAGVAQSPRYKIIEKRQSVAFWCNPISGHATLYWYQQILGQGPKLLIQFQNNGVVDDSQLPKDRFSAERLKGVDSTLKIQPAKLEDSAVYLCASSLGASQETQYFGPGTRLLVL.

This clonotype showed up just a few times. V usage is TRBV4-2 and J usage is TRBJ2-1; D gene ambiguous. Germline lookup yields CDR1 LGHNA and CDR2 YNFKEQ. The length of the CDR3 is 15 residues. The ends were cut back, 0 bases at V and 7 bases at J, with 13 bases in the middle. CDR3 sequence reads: CASSQDRRLGNEQFF. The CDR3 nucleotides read TGTGCCAGCAGCCAAGATCGGCGGCTAGGGAATGAGCAGTTCTTC.

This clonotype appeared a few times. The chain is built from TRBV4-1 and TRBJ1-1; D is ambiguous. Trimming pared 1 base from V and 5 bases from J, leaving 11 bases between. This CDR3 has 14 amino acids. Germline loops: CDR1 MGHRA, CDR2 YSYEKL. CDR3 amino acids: CASSQASLGTEAFF. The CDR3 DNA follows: TGCGCCAGCAGCCAAGCCTCTCTGGGGACTGAAGCTTTCTTT.

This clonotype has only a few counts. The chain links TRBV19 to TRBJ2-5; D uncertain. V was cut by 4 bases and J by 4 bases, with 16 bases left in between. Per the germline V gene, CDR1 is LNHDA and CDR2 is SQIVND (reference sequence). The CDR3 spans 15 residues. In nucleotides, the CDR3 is TGTGCCAGTAGTAATCCCCGAAGCAGAATAGAGACCCAGTACTTC. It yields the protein CASSNPRSRIETQYF.

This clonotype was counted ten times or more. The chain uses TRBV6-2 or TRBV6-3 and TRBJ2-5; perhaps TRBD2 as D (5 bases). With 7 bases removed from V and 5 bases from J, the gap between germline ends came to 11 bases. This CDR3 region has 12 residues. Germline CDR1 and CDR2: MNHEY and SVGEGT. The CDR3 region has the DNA TGTGCCAGCAAACTTAGGGAGGAGACCCAGTACTTC. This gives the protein CASKLREETQYF.

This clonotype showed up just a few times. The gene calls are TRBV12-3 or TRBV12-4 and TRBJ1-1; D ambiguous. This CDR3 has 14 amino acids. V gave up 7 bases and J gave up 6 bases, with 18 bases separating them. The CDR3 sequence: CASTRAEGSPEAFF. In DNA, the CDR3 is TGTGCCAGCACCCGAGCTGAAGGCTCCCCTGAAGCTTTCTTT.

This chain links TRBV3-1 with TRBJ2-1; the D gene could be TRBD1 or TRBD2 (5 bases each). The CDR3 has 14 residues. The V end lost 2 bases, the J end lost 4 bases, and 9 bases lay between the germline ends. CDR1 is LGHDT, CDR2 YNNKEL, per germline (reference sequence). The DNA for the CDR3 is TGTGCCAGCAGCCAATCGGGACGTTACAATGAGCAGTTCTTC. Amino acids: CASSQSGRYNEQFF.

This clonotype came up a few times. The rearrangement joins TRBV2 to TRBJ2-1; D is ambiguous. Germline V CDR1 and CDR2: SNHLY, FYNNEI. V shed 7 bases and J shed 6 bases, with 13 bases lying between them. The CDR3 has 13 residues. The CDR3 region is CASTRSTVNEQFF. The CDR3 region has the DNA TGTGCCAGCACGAGATCCACGGTCAATGAGCAGTTCTTC. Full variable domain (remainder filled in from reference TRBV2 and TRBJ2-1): EPEVTQTPSHQVTQMGQEVILRCVPISNHLYFYWYRQILGQKVEFLVSFYNNEISEKSEIFDDQFSVERPDGSNFTLKIRSTKLEDSAMYFCASTRSTVNEQFFGPGTRLTVL.

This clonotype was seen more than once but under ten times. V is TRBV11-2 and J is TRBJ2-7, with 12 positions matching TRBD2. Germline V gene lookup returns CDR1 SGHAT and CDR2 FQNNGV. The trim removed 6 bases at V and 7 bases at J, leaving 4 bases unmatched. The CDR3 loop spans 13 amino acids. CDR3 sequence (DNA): TGTGCCAGCAGAGCTAGCGGGGGGGGAGAGCAGTACTTC. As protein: CASRASGGGEQYF.

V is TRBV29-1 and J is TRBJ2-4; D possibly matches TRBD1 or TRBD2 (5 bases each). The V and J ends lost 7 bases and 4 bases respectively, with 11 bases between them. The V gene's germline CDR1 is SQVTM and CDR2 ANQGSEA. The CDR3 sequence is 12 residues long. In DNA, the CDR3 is TGCAGCGCCGGGGCAAGAAAAAACATTCAGTACTTC. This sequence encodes CSAGARKNIQYF.

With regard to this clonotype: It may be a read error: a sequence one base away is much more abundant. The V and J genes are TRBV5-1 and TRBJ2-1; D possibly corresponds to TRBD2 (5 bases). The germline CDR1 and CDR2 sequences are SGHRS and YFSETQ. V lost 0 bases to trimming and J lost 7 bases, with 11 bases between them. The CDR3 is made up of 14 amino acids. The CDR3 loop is CASSLASRQNEQFF. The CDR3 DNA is TGCGCCAGCAGCTTGGCTAGCAGGCAAAATGAGCAGTTCTTC.

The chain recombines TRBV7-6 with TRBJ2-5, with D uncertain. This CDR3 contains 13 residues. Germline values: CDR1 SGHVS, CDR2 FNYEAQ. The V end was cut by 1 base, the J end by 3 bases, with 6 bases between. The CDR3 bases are TGTGCCAGCAGCTTAGTCGTAAAAGAGACCCAGTACTTC. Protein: CASSLVVKETQYF.

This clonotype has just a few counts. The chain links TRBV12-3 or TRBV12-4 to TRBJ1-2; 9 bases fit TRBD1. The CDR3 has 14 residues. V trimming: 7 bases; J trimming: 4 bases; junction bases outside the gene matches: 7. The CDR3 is CASIPTGGIYGYTF. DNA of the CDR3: TGTGCCAGCATTCCCACAGGGGGCATCTATGGCTACACCTTC.

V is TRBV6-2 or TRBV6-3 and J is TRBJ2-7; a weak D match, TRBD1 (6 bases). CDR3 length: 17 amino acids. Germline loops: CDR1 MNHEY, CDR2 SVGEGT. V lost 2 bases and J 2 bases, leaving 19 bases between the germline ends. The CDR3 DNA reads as TGTGCCAGCAGTTACGGTGGGACACCCCTCGTCACCTACGAGCAGTACTTC. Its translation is CASSYGGTPLVTYEQYF.

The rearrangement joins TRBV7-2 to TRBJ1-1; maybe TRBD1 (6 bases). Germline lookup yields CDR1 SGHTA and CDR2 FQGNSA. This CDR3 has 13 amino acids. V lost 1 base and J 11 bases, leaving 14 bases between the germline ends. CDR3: CASSLEQGIRAFF. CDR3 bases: TGTGCCAGCAGCTTAGAACAGGGCATACGGGCTTTCTTT.

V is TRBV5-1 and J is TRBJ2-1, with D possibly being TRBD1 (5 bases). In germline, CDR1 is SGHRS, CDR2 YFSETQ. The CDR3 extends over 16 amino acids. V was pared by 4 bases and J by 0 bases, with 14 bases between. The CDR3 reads CASSLNPGPSYNEQFF. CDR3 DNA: TGCGCCAGCAGCCTGAACCCAGGGCCCTCCTACAATGAGCAGTTCTTC.

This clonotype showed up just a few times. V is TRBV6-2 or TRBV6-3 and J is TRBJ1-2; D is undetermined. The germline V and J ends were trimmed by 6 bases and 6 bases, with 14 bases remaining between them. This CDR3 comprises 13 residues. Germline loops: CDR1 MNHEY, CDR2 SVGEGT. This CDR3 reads CASSLGRTNGYTF. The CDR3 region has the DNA TGTGCCAGCAGCCTCGGACGGACTAATGGCTACACCTTC.